The 27 T cell receptor beta chains below all came from one sample that was sequenced in a study of radiation and T cells in renal cell carcinoma. The protocol was immunoSEQ multiplex PCR, while the TCRdb copy is restricted to in-frame clones and leaves out a portion. The data contain about 130,000 clones, roughly 80% of them seen just once; the ten biggest clones take up around 3%. Time point here: baseline pretreatment blood. Treatment: 15 Gy SBRT to primary tumor, nephrectomy 4 weeks later. The sample in question was blood, obtained from a patient whose treatment included radiotherapy and nephrectomy. These receptors were taken from a woman in her sixties with renal cell carcinoma.

CDR3 in amino acids: CASSGTGAGNTIYF. The CDR3 nucleotides are TGTGCCAGCAGTGGGACAGGGGCTGGAAACACCATATATTTT. V is TRBV6-6 and J is TRBJ1-3; TRBD1 matches 10 bases. The CDR3 covers 14 residues. After removal of 5 bases from V and 2 bases from J, the junction contained 0 bases not matched to a gene. Germline V lookup: CDR1 MNHNY, CDR2 SVGAGI (reference sequence).

This chain's CDR3 is CASSDLEVGSYEQYF. The CDR3 region has the DNA TGTGCCAGCAGTGATTTAGAGGTAGGCTCCTACGAGCAGTACTTC. V usage is TRBV2 and J usage is TRBJ2-5; D is unresolved. The J call is in doubt because the DNA end fits TRBJ2-7 better. The CDR3 totals 15 residues. The germline V gene has CDR1 SNHLY and CDR2 FYNNEI.

For this clone: An end of the junction does not agree with germline; a read error may underlie this. The chain recombines TRBV5-4 with TRBJ2-7; D is undetermined. Germline V lookup: CDR1 SGHNT, CDR2 YYREEE (reference sequence). The CDR3 loop spans 13 amino acids. The CDR3 sequence is CASSLATADEQYF. The CDR3 nucleotides are TGCGCCAGCAGCTTGGCCACCGCAGACGAGCAGTACTTC.

The chain has TRBV5-8 and TRBJ2-7, with a weak D call TRBD2 (6 bases). CDR3 length: 14 amino acids. Germline V gives CDR1 SGHTS, CDR2 YDEGEE. Trimming took 2 bases from V and 0 from J, leaving 9 bases between them. The CDR3 is CASSFPGSSYEQYF. DNA for the CDR3: TGTGCCAGCAGCTTCCCCGGGAGCTCCTACGAGCAGTACTTC. The full variable domain, in which reference TRBV5-8 and TRBJ2-7 provide the parts outside the CDR3, is EAGVTQSPTHLIKTRGQQATLRCSPISGHTSVYWYQQALGLGLQFLLWYDEGEERNRGNFPPRFSGRQFPNYSSELNVNALELEDSALYLCASSFPGSSYEQYFGPGTRLTVT.

The V and J genes are TRBV15 and TRBJ2-7; maybe TRBD1 (6 bases). CDR1 and CDR2 (germline): LNHNV, YYDKDF (reference sequence). The CDR3 loop spans 15 amino acids. Deletions cut 0 bases from V and 5 bases from J, with 14 bases between. The CDR3 loop reads CATSRDKGVRNEQYF. The CDR3 nucleotides are TGTGCCACCAGCAGAGATAAGGGGGTAAGGAACGAGCAGTACTTC.

The gene calls are TRBV7-2 and TRBJ2-3, with D unresolved. Germline V gene data show CDR1 as SGHTA and CDR2 as FQGNSA. Trimming stripped 5 bases from V and 0 bases from J, with 9 bases between. The CDR3 has 14 amino acids. In nucleotides, the CDR3 is TGTGCCAGCAGCGCCGTGTCTAGCACAGATACGCAGTATTTT. Translating gives CASSAVSSTDTQYF.

In this sample, this clone turned up once. The chain combines TRBV7-9 with TRBJ2-3; D unclear. Trimming took off 0 bases at V and 2 bases at J, with 3 bases between the two ends. This CDR3 has 13 amino acids. Looked up from germline, CDR1 is SEHNR and CDR2 is FQNEAQ (reference sequence). In DNA, the CDR3 is TGTGCCAGCAGCTTAGCCTACACAGATACGCAGTATTTT. Translated, it gives CASSLAYTDTQYF.

This rearrangement joins TRBV5-1 to TRBJ2-2; the D is unclear. Germline V gene lookup returns CDR1 SGHRS and CDR2 YFSETQ. CDR3 length: 15 amino acids. The ends were cut back, 3 bases at V and 1 base at J, with 10 bases in the middle. For the CDR3, the DNA is TGCGCCAGCAGCTCCCCCGAGAAGAACACCGGGGAGCTGTTTTTT. Translated, it gives CASSSPEKNTGELFF.

V usage is TRBV9 and J usage is TRBJ1-4; weak D call: TRBD1 (6 bases). Trimming left V 4 bases short and J 8 bases short, with 12 bases between. The germline V gene has CDR1 SGDLS and CDR2 YYNGEE. The CDR3 covers 13 residues. The CDR3 sequence: CASSPRTAEKLFF. CDR3 nucleotides: TGTGCCAGCAGCCCCCGGACAGCCGAAAAACTGTTTTTT.

The chain is built from TRBV10-3 and TRBJ1-3; 8 positions match TRBD1. The CDR3 length is 17 residues. Losses at the gene ends were 6 bases for V and 0 bases for J; bases not matched to a gene: 10. CDR1 and CDR2 from the germline V gene are ENHRY and SYGVKD. In DNA, the CDR3 is TGTGCCATCAGGGCCGGACAGGGTGGTAGCTCTGGAAACACCATATATTTT. This sequence encodes CAIRAGQGGSSGNTIYF.

V gene TRBV19 combines with J gene TRBJ1-1; TRBD1 agrees at 12 bases. Looked up from germline, CDR1 is LNHDA and CDR2 is SQIVND (reference sequence). V shed 3 bases, J shed 6 bases, and the junction held 5 bases outside the gene matches. The CDR3 sequence is 15 residues long. CDR3 nucleotide sequence: TGTGCCAGTAGTATCAGGGACAGGGGGCTGGCTGAAGCTTTCTTT. Its protein product is CASSIRDRGLAEAFF.

The gene calls are TRBV11-2 and TRBJ1-2, with no clear D. Germline V gene lookup returns CDR1 SGHAT and CDR2 FQNNGV. Trimming pared 0 bases from V and 1 base from J, leaving 12 bases between. This CDR3 has 16 amino acids. DNA of the CDR3: TGTGCCAGCAGCTTAGAACCCGGCAGCTTTAACTATGGCTACACCTTC. Its translation: CASSLEPGSFNYGYTF.

The table lists this clone with a few counts. The chain is built from TRBV10-3 and TRBJ1-6, with unresolved D. Germline CDR1 ENHRY, CDR2 SYGVKD. The length of the CDR3 is 13 residues. V lost 10 bases, J lost 8 bases, and 15 bases lay in between. The CDR3 protein is CATTPATDSPLHF. Written as DNA, the CDR3 is TGTGCCACCACCCCTGCTACCGATTCACCCCTCCACTTT.

This rearrangement joins TRBV5-4 to TRBJ1-6; D gene uncertain. The V gene lost 4 bases and the J gene lost 5 bases, with 10 bases spanning the gap. The CDR3 consists of 14 residues. CDR1 and CDR2 from the germline V gene are SGHNT and YYREEE (reference sequence). The CDR3 protein is CASSAGRDNSPLHF. The CDR3 coding sequence is TGTGCCAGCAGCGCCGGACGGGATAATTCACCCCTCCACTTT.

The genes are TRBV5-1 and TRBJ2-2; TRBD1 might be the D (6 bases). With 0 bases removed from V and 7 bases from J, the gap between germline ends came to 13 bases. Germline lookup yields CDR1 SGHRS and CDR2 YFSETQ. This CDR3 has 15 residues. In DNA, the CDR3 is TGCGCCAGCAGCTTGGTTTCAGGGGTCGACGGGGAGCTGTTTTTT. This translates into CASSLVSGVDGELFF.

J is TRBJ1-2 and V is TRBV7-9; no clear D gene. Germline CDR1 reads SEHNR; CDR2 reads FQNEAQ (reference sequence). This CDR3 has 14 amino acids. V was cut by 1 base and J by 2 bases, with 8 bases left in between. The CDR3: CASSLVAGNYGYTF. The CDR3 bases are TGTGCCAGCAGCTTAGTTGCCGGGAACTATGGCTACACCTTC.

This chain connects TRBV27 to TRBJ2-1, with TRBD2 identical over 9 bases. The CDR3 covers 15 residues. From germline, CDR1 is MNHEY and CDR2 SMNVEV (reference sequence). V lost 4 bases and J lost 7; bases outside the gene matches: 8. The CDR3 spells CASSSREGLRNEQFF. DNA for the CDR3: TGTGCCAGCAGTTCGCGGGAGGGCCTCAGGAATGAGCAGTTCTTC.

The chain has TRBV11-2 and TRBJ2-7; D perhaps matches TRBD1 (6 bases). This CDR3 spans 11 amino acids. The germline V gene encodes CDR1 SGHAT and CDR2 FQNNGV. V was cut by 4 bases and J by 6 bases, with 7 bases left in between. The CDR3 nucleotides are TGTGCCAGCAGCTGGGGGCGCGAGCAGTACTTC. Translated, it gives CASSWGREQYF.

The chain has TRBV21-1 and TRBJ2-7; no check of the table's D call, TRBD1, against the DNA was made. TRBV21-1 is a pseudogene. The CDR3 sequence is 14 residues long. The chain's CDR3 is CASSTGTGAHEQYF. Here the CDR3 DNA reads TGTGCCAGCAGCACGGGGACAGGAGCCCACGAGCAGTACTTC.

There are a few counts of this clone. J is TRBJ1-1 and V is TRBV4-1; D ambiguous. The CDR3 has 14 residues. In germline, CDR1 is MGHRA, CDR2 YSYEKL. The V end lost 4 bases, the J end lost 1 base, and 10 bases lay between the germline ends. The DNA of the CDR3 is TGCGCCAGCAGCCTCACTTCGGGGAACACTGAAGCTTTCTTT. Translated: CASSLTSGNTEAFF.

This sequence joins TRBV29-1 and TRBJ2-5; perhaps TRBD2 as D (6 bases). The assigned J gene may be wrong: the sequence end matches TRBJ2-7 better. Germline-derived CDR1 and CDR2 are SQVTM and ANQGSEA. The CDR3 runs 14 residues. In DNA, the CDR3 is TGCAGCGTGGAGGGCACGGGGGAGTCCTACGAGCAGTACTTC. Translated, it gives CSVEGTGESYEQYF.

V is TRBV5-4 and J is TRBJ1-1; 7 nucleotides align to TRBD1. Germline lookup yields CDR1 SGHNT and CDR2 YYREEE (reference sequence). CDR3 length: 14 amino acids. Trimming took 0 bases from V and 5 from J; bases not matched to a gene: 4. CDR3 residues: CASSLEQGMTEAFF. In DNA, the CDR3 is TGTGCCAGCAGCTTGGAACAGGGGATGACTGAAGCTTTCTTT.

The genes are TRBV4-1 and TRBJ1-2; D gene ambiguous. V was pared by 4 bases and J by 5 bases, with 17 bases between. Germline CDR1 and CDR2: MGHRA and YSYEKL. CDR3 size: 15 residues. The CDR3 loop is CASSLLRLIGYGYTF. The CDR3 nucleotides are TGCGCCAGCAGCCTCCTGAGATTAATTGGATATGGCTACACCTTC.

The chain is built from TRBV28 and TRBJ2-2, with 7 bases lining up with TRBD2. This CDR3 spans 17 amino acids. Germline trimming cut 6 bases from V and 7 bases from J; bases unmatched to any gene: 17. The germline V gene encodes CDR1 MDHEN and CDR2 SYDVKM. CDR3 amino acids: CASSQQPGLQIFGELFF. CDR3 DNA sequence: TGTGCCAGCAGCCAACAACCGGGACTACAGATATTCGGGGAGCTGTTTTTT.

CDR3 loop: CASSTGTEFYGYTF. The CDR3, as DNA: TGTGCCAGCAGTACCGGGACGGAATTCTATGGCTACACCTTC. The chain joins TRBV28 to TRBJ1-2; D might be TRBD1 (5 bases). Germline V CDR1 and CDR2: MDHEN, SYDVKM. The CDR3 totals 14 residues. V dropped 5 bases and J dropped 4 bases, with 14 bases sitting between them.

This chain connects TRBV9 to TRBJ2-2; TRBD2 matches 10 bases. Germline V gene data show CDR1 as SGDLS and CDR2 as YYNGEE. This CDR3 region has 17 residues. With V trimmed by 4 bases and J by 4 bases, 10 bases remained unmatched. In DNA, the CDR3 is TGTGCCAGCAGCCCCCTAGCGGGAGTCGGTATCACCGGGGAGCTGTTTTTT. Translation gives CASSPLAGVGITGELFF.

The chain couples TRBV2 to TRBJ1-2, with 8 bases fitting TRBD1. The CDR3 sequence is 14 residues long. Germline lookup yields CDR1 SNHLY and CDR2 FYNNEI. V was pared by 3 bases and J by 3 bases, with 3 bases of the junction left unmatched. CDR3: CASSDRGRHYGYTF. In DNA form, the CDR3 reads TGTGCCAGCAGTGACAGGGGGCGGCACTATGGCTACACCTTC.